Sequencing of this T cell receptor (beta chain) was carried out in a study of PD-1 blockade in classical Hodgkin lymphoma. The wider study: The patients were dosed with nivolumab 3 mg/kg, infused intravenously every 2 weeks.

Each patient's relapse followed autologous stem cell transplantation, and brentuximab vedotin exposure varied. Notes on the study in general: Individuals who commenced nivolumab within less than 1 year of ASCT were excluded. Diversity in CD4+ TCRs, unlike that measured in CD8+ TCRs, had risen significantly by C4D1. Nothing has yet pinned down what causes the repertoire differences, possibly disease activity or prior therapy.

The V gene's germline CDR1 is SEHNR and CDR2 FQNEAQ (reference sequence). V was clipped by 5 bases and J by 6 bases, with 8 bases between them. The CDR3 is 11 residues long. Points on this clone: Its antigen is still unknown.

Measured with immunoSEQ multiplex PCR; TCRdb has only the in-frame clones, and not every one. Of 19,000 or so clones listed, around 80% are singletons. The chain joins TRBV7-9 to TRBJ2-7; D is unclear. Here the sequenced sample was peripheral blood mononuclear cells (PBMCs), taken at baseline. This clonotype was obtained from a human donor with classical Hodgkin lymphoma. DNA of the CDR3: TGTGCCAGCAGCCCTTCGAGCGAGCAGTACTTC. Translating gives CASSPSSEQYF.